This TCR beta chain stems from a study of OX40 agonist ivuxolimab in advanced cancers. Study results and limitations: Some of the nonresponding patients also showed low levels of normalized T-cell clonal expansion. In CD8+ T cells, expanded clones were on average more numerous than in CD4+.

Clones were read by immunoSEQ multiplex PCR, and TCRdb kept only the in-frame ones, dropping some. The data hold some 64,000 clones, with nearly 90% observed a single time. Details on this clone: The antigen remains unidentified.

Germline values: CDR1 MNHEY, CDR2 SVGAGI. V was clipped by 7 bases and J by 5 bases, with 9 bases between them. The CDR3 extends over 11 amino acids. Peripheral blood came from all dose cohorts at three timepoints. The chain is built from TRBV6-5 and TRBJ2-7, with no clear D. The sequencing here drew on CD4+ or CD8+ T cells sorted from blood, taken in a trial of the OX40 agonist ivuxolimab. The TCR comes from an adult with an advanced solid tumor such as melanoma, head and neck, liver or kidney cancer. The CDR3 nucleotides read TGTGCCAGCACTCTGAACCACGAGCAGTACTTC. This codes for CASTLNHEQYF.